The clone carrying this T cell receptor (beta chain) was counted ten times or more. Its antigen remains unknown. At the time of active disease, bone marrow was collected from every patient. The sample originates from a study of read filtering for tumor transcriptome and immune sequencing. At the level of the study: Among patients, roughly 17 were male and some 15 female, aged roughly 45 to 80 (mean about 72). Whole-transcriptome libraries were prepared after DNase treatment.

Overall study results and limits: Without single-read clonotypes, shared clonotype proportions correlated more between IR-seq and RNA-seq.

The library was built from 400 ng RNA with molecular barcoded adaptors for alpha/delta and beta/gamma chains. In TCRdb, the reads were re-called with MiXCR into one record per CDR3 protein. The sample contains some 140,000 distinct CDR3 sequences, roughly 13% of which appear only once. In germline, CDR1 is ENHRY, CDR2 SYGVKD. This CDR3 is built from 13 residues. The V and J ends lost 3 bases and 6 bases respectively, with 11 bases between them. Input material: a population of CD138-negative cells sorted from bone marrow. The chain employs TRBV10-3 and TRBJ1-1; no clear D gene. This sequence originates from a donor aged 40 or older with multiple myeloma. The DNA of the CDR3 is TGTGCCATCAGTGACGTGGGCTGGGCTGAAGCTTTCTTT. This translates into CAISDVGWAEAFF.